The rows below give T cell receptor beta chains drawn from one sample of a study of spatial heterogeneity in lung cancer. TCRdb processed the 5' RACE reads anew with MiXCR; each CDR3 protein has one entry. The sample comprises some 8,300 distinct CDR3 sequences, 5% of which are singletons, and approximately 15% rests with the top ten. The sequences come from lung tumor tissue, collected at surgery. The receptors here all came from a female donor with early-stage non-small cell lung cancer. Each CDR3 is given with its conserved first and last residue. The D gene is left open where the match is weak. Some rows have no size entry. The others give once, few or many, or a class for an expanded clone.

clone_size d_call cdr3_length j_call v_call cdr3_nt cdr3_aa
many - 13 TRBJ1-1 TRBV5-1 TGCGCCAGCAGCGCGGGACAGAACACTGAAGCTTTCTTT CASSAGQNTEAFF
many - 14 TRBJ1-1 TRBV28 TGTGCCATCGCCCAGGGTGTCATGAACACTGAAGCTTTCTTT CAIAQGVMNTEAFF
large TRBD1 13 TRBJ2-7 TRBV28 TGTGCCAGCAGCAGACAGGGGGCCTACGAGCAGTACTTC CASSRQGAYEQYF
many - 14 TRBJ1-6 TRBV3-1 TGTGCCAGCAGCCCCCAGGGAGCCGGATCACCCCTCCACTTT CASSPQGAGSPLHF
few - 11 TRBJ2-3 TRBV12-3/TRBV12-4 TGTGCCAGCAGTTTAACAGATACGCAGTATTTT CASSLTDTQYF
many - 16 TRBJ1-6 TRBV10-3 TGTGCCATCAGTGACGACGACAGTTCCATACCACCACCCCTCCACTTT CAISDDDSSIPPPLHF
- - 19 TRBJ2-5 TRBV6-5 TGTGCCAGCAGTTACTCCCGGACAGATTCGATGGGACGGCGGAAGACCCAGTACTTC CASSYSRTDSMGRRKTQYF
many TRBD2 15 TRBJ2-5 TRBV7-2 TGTGCCAGCAGCTTAGCCCTAGCGGGAGCAGAGACCCAGTACTTC CASSLALAGAETQYF
medium-sized - 14 TRBJ1-1 TRBV12-3/TRBV12-4 TGTGCCAGCAGTTTAAATCAGGGGATCCCTGAAGCTTTCTTT CASSLNQGIPEAFF
few TRBD2 12 TRBJ2-1 TRBV6-2/TRBV6-3 TGTGCCATCGGAGCGGGAGGCGGAGAGCAGTTCTTC CAIGAGGGEQFF
- TRBD2 15 TRBJ2-7 TRBV11-2 TGTGCCAGCAGCTACGCCGGGACTAGTGACTACGAGCAGTACTTC CASSYAGTSDYEQYF
many TRBD2 14 TRBJ2-1 TRBV20-1 TGCAGTGCTAGGGATAGCGGGACGGGCGATGAGCAGTTCTTC CSARDSGTGDEQFF
- TRBD2 14 TRBJ2-7 TRBV28 TGTGCCAGCGAAAAGGCGGGGGATACCTACGAGCAGTACTTC CASEKAGDTYEQYF
few TRBD2 14 TRBJ2-7 TRBV3-1 TGTGCCAGCAGCCACGCCGGGACTAGCGCCGAGCAGTACTTC CASSHAGTSAEQYF
many TRBD2 14 TRBJ2-1 TRBV6-6 TGTGCCAGCATTCGCGGGAGCTCCTACAATGAGCAGTTCTTC CASIRGSSYNEQFF
medium-sized TRBD1 15 TRBJ1-2 TRBV6-5 TGTGCCAGCAGTTACGGGACAGGGGCAAGCTATGGCTACACCTTC CASSYGTGASYGYTF
many - 11 TRBJ1-1 TRBV30 TGTGCCTGGATAGGATACACTGAAGCTTTCTTT CAWIGYTEAFF
medium-sized - 15 TRBJ2-3 TRBV7-9 TGTGCCAGCACCCCGGCCCGCCTAGGGGGAAATACGCAGTATTTT CASTPARLGGNTQYF
medium-sized - 15 TRBJ2-2 TRBV6-5 TGTGCCAGCAGTTACAACGGACCCATGGCCGGGGAGCTGTTTTTT CASSYNGPMAGELFF
many - 13 TRBJ1-2 TRBV13 TGTGCCAGCAGCTCAGGACACCCGAAAGGCTACACCTTC CASSSGHPKGYTF
many TRBD1 16 TRBJ1-6 TRBV20-1 TGCAGTGCTAGAGTGACAGGGAGCTCCTATAATTCACCCCTCCACTTT CSARVTGSSYNSPLHF
many TRBD2 16 TRBJ2-2 TRBV11-2 TGTGCCAGCAGCTGGGGTCTAGCGGGAGCTACAGGGGAGCTGTTTTTT CASSWGLAGATGELFF
many - 16 TRBJ2-1 TRBV29-1 TGCAGCGTTGAAGATCCTAGCCGGCGCTCCTACAATGAGCAGTTCTTC CSVEDPSRRSYNEQFF
many - 15 TRBJ2-7 TRBV9 TGTGCCAGCAGCCCTAACACGGGGCAGGGCTACGAGCAGTACTTC CASSPNTGQGYEQYF
few TRBD2 15 TRBJ2-7 TRBV7-6 TGTGCCAGCAGCTTAGAGGCTAGCGGAGCCTACGAGCAGTACTTC CASSLEASGAYEQYF
many - 14 TRBJ2-7 TRBV27 TGTGCCAGCAGTTTCAAAGTATCGGGTTACGAGCAGTACTTC CASSFKVSGYEQYF
many - 13 TRBJ1-2 TRBV7-9 TGTGCCAGCAGCTTAGGGGAGAACTATGGCTACACCTTC CASSLGENYGYTF
medium-sized TRBD1 14 TRBJ2-7 TRBV2 TGTGCCAGCGACGAACAGGGGAGCAACTACGAGCAGTACTTC CASDEQGSNYEQYF
- TRBD2 16 TRBJ2-5 TRBV5-4 TGTGCCAGCAGCTCGGGACTAGCGGGAATGGGAGAGACCCAGTACTTC CASSSGLAGMGETQYF
many - 16 TRBJ2-3 TRBV27 TGTGCCAGCAGTTCTCGGGATCGGGCTAGCACAGATACGCAGTATTTT CASSSRDRASTDTQYF
many - 14 TRBJ2-2 TRBV28 TGTGCCAGCAGTCCGCCTAGGACAAACGGGGAGCTGTTTTTT CASSPPRTNGELFF
many - 14 TRBJ2-7 TRBV7-3 TGTGCCAGCAGCCGGGAGGGGGCGGAGGATAAGCAGTACTTC CASSREGAEDKQYF
- - 15 TRBJ2-4 TRBV6-5 TGTGCCAGCAGTTACTTCCAGGGGGCCAAAAACATTCAGTACTTC CASSYFQGAKNIQYF
medium-sized - 15 TRBJ2-7 TRBV7-2 TGTGCCAGCAGTCCTCTTCTACTAGGGGCCTACGAGCAGTACTTC CASSPLLLGAYEQYF
medium-sized TRBD1 12 TRBJ1-2 TRBV6-5 TGTGCCAGCCGGACAGGTGTAGTTGGCTACACCTTC CASRTGVVGYTF
- - 13 TRBJ1-4 TRBV20-1 TGCAGTGCCGCAGGCGCAACTAATGAAAAACTGTTTTTT CSAAGATNEKLFF
many TRBD1 15 TRBJ1-4 TRBV7-3 TGTGCCAGCAGGGGGCCGGGACAGGGGGCGAAAAAACTGTTTTTT CASRGPGQGAKKLFF
medium-sized - 12 TRBJ2-1 TRBV27 TGTGCCAGCAGGAAGACGATTAATGAGCAGTTCTTC CASRKTINEQFF
many TRBD1 15 TRBJ2-7 TRBV18 TGTGCCAGCTCACCACGTCCAGGGGGCTCCTACGAGCAGTACTTC CASSPRPGGSYEQYF
few - 15 TRBJ1-4 TRBV24-1 TGTGCCACCAGTGATACATCGGACATTAATGAAAAACTGTTTTTT CATSDTSDINEKLFF
many TRBD1 17 TRBJ1-3 TRBV18 TGTGCCAGCTCACCGCAGTTTGCGGGACAGGTTGGAAACACCATATATTTT CASSPQFAGQVGNTIYF
many TRBD1 13 TRBJ2-7 TRBV29-1 TGCAGCGCCGTGACAGGGGGCTTTAGCGAGCAGTACTTC CSAVTGGFSEQYF
medium-sized TRBD1 13 TRBJ2-7 TRBV28 TGTGCCAGCAGTCAAAACAGGGGTTACGAGCAGTACTTC CASSQNRGYEQYF
many TRBD1 15 TRBJ1-1 TRBV6-1 TGTGCCAGCAGTGATAAAACAGGGGGAGGCACTGAAGCTTTCTTT CASSDKTGGGTEAFF
many - 14 TRBJ2-7 TRBV7-2 TGTGCCAGCAGCTTAGACCCAACGGGTAACGAGCAGTACTTC CASSLDPTGNEQYF
many - 17 TRBJ2-1 TRBV11-2 TGTGCCAGCAGCTTCGCGTACACCGCGACCCCCTACAATGAGCAGTTCTTC CASSFAYTATPYNEQFF
many TRBD1 16 TRBJ1-3 TRBV27 TGTGCCAGCAGTCCCCTCCCGGGACAGCCTGGAAACACCATATATTTT CASSPLPGQPGNTIYF
many - 13 TRBJ2-7 TRBV27 TGTGCCAGTAGACCGAACACTCACTACGAGCAGTACTTC CASRPNTHYEQYF
- - 14 TRBJ2-1 TRBV12-3/TRBV12-4 TGTGCCAGCAATGGGGGTGGTTCCTACAATGAGCAGTTCTTC CASNGGGSYNEQFF
- TRBD2 14 TRBJ2-1 TRBV27 TGTGCCAGCACCTTCGTCGGGCGGGAGTTTGAGCAGTTCTTC CASTFVGREFEQFF
many - 13 TRBJ2-7 TRBV27 TGTGCCAGCAGTTTAAACGGGAGTCCCGAGCAGTACTTC CASSLNGSPEQYF